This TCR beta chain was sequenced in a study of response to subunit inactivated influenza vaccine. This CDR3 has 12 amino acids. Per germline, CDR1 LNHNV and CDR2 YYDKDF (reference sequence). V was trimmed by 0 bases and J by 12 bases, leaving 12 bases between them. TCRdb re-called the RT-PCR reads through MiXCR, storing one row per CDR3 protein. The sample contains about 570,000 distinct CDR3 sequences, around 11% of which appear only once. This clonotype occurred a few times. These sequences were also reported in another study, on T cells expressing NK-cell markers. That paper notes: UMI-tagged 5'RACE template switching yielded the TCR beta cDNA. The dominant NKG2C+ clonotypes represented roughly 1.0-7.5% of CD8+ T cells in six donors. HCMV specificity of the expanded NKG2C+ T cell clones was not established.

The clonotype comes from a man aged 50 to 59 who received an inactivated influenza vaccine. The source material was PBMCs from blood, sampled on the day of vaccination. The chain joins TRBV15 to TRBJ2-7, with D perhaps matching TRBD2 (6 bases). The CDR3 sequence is CATSRDRLDAYF. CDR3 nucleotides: TGTGCCACCAGCAGAGACCGACTAGATGCGTACTTC.